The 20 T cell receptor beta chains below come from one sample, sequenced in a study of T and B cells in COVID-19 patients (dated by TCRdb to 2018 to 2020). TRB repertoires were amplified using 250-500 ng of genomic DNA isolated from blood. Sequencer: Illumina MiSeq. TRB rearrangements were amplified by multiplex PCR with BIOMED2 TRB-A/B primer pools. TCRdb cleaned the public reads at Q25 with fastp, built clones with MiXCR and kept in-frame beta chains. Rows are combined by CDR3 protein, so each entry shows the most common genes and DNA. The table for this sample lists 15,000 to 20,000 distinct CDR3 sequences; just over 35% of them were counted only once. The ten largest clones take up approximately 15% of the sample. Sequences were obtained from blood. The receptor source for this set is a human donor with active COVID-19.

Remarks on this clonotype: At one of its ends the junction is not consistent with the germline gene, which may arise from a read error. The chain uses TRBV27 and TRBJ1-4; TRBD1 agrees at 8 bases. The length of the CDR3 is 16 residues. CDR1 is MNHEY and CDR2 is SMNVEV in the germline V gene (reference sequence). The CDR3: CPSSLRTQGANEKLFF. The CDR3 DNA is TGTCCCAGCAGTTTACGCACACAGGGGGCTAATGAAAAACTGTTTTTT.

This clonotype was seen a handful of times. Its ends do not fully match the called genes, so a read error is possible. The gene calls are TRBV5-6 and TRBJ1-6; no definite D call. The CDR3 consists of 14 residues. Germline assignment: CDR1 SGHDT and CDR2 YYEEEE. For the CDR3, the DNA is TGTGCCAGCAGCCCGGACGCCTACAATTCACCCCTCCACTTT. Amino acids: CASSPDAYNSPLHF. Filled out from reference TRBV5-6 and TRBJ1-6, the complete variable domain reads DAGVTQSPTHLIKTRGQQVTLRCSPKSGHDTVSWYQQALGQGPQFIFQYYEEEERQRGNFPDRFSGHQFPNYSSELNVNALLLGDSALYLCASSPDAYNSPLHFGNGTRLTVT.

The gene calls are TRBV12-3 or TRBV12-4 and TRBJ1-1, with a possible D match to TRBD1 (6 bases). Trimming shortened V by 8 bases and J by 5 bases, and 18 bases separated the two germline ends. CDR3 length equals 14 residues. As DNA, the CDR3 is TGTGCCAGCCTAGTGGGGGGCGCGACGACTGAAGCTTTCTTT. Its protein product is CASLVGGATTEAFF.

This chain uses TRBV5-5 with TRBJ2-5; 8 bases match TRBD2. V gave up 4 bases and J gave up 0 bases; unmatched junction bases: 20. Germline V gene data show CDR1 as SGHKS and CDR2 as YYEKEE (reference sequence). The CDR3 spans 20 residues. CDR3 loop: CASSLRVLGISGNNQETQYF. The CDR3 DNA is TGTGCCAGCAGCCTGAGGGTTTTGGGGATTAGCGGGAACAACCAAGAGACCCAGTACTTC.

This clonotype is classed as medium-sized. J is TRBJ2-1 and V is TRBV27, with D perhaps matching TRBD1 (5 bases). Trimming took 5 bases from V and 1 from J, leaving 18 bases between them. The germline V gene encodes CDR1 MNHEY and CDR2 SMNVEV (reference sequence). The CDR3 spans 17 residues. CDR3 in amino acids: CASSALNRFPSYNEQFF. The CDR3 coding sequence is TGTGCCAGCAGTGCCCTCAACAGGTTCCCTTCCTACAATGAGCAGTTCTTC.

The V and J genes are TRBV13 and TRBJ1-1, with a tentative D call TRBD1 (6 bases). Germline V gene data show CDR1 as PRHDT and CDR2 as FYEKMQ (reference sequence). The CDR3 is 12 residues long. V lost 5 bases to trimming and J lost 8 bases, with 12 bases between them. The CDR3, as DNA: TGTGCCAGCAGCCCGGAGGGGGGGGAAGCTTTCTTT. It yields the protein CASSPEGGEAFF.

The CDR3 DNA follows: TGCAGCGTTGTGTCGGGGGGCCGTACTACCGAAGCTTTCTTT. Translated: CSVVSGGRTTEAFF. The chain combines TRBV29-1 with TRBJ1-1; weak D call: TRBD1 (6 bases). Germline V lookup: CDR1 SQVTM, CDR2 ANQGSEA. Deletions cut 4 bases from V and 8 bases from J, with 20 bases between. The CDR3 runs 14 residues.

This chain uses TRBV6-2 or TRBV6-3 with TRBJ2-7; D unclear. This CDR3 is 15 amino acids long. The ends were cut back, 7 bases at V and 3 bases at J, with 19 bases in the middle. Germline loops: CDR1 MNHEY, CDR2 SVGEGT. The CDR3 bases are TGTGCCAGCATGGGAAGACCGTTCCTAGGCTACGAGCAGTACTTC. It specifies CASMGRPFLGYEQYF.

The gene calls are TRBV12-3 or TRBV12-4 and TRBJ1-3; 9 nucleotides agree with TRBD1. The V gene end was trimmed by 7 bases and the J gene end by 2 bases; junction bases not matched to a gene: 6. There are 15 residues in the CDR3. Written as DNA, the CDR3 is TGTGCCAGCAACACACAGGGGGCTACTGGAAACACCATATATTTT. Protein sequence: CASNTQGATGNTIYF.

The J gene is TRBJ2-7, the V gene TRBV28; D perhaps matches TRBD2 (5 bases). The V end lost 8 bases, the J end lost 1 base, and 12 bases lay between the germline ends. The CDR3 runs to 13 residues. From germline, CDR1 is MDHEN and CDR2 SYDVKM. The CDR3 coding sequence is TGTGCCAGCCCCCACCAGCGGTCCTACGAGCAGTACGTC. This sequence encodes CASPHQRSYEQYV.

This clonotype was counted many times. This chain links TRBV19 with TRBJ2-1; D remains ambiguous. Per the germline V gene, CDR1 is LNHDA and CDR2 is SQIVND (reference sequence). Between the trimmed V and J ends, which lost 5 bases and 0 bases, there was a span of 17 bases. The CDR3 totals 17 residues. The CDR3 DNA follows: TGTGCCAGTAGTTCCCGTGAGGCATCCCACTCCTACAATGAGCAGTTCTTC. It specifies CASSSREASHSYNEQFF.

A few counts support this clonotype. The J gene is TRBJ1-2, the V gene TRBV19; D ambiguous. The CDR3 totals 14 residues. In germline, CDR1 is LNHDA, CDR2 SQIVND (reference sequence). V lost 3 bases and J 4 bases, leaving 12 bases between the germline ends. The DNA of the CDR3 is TGTGCCAGTAGTATTTGGGGTGTCGCCTATGGCTACACCTTC. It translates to CASSIWGVAYGYTF.

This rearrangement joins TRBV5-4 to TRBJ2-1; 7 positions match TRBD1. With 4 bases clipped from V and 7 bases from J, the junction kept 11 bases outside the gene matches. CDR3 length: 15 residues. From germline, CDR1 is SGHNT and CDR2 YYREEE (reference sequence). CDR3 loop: CASSDEGTARNEQFF. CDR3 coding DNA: TGTGCCAGCAGCGACGAGGGGACAGCCCGGAATGAGCAGTTCTTC. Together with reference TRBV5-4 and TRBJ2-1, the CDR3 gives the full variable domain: ETGVTQSPTHLIKTRGQQVTLRCSSQSGHNTVSWYQQALGQGPQFIFQYYREEENGRGNFPPRFSGLQFPNYSSELNVNALELDDSALYLCASSDEGTARNEQFFGPGTRLTVL.

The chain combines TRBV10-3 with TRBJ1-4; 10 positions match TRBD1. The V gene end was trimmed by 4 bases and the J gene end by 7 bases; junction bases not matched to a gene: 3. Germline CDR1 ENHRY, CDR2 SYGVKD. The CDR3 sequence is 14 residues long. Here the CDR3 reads CAISGDRGGEKLFF. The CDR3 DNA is TGTGCCATCAGTGGGGACAGGGGTGGTGAAAAACTGTTTTTT.

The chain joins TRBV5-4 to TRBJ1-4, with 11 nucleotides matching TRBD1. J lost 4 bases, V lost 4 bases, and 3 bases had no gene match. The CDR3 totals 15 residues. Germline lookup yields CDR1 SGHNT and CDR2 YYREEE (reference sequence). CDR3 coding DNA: TGTGCCAGCAGCGGGGGACAGGGGGTTAATGAAAAACTGTTTTTT. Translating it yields CASSGGQGVNEKLFF.

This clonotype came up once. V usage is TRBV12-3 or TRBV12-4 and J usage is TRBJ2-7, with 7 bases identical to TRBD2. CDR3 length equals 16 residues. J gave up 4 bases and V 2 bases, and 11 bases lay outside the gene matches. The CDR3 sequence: CASSLFGQRDLYEQYF. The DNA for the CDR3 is TGTGCCAGCAGTTTATTTGGCCAGCGGGACCTATACGAGCAGTACTTC.

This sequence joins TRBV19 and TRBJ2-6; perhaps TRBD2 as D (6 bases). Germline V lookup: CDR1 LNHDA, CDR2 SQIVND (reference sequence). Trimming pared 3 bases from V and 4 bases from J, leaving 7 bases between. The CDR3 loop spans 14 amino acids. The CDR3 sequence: CASSILAGANVLTF. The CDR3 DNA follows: TGTGCCAGTAGTATTCTAGCGGGGGCCAACGTCCTGACTTTC.

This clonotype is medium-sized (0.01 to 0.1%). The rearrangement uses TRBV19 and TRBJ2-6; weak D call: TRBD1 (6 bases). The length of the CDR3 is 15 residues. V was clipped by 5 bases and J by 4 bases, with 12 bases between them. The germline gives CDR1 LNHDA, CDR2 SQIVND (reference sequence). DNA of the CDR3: TGTGCCAGTAGTTTCACAGGGTGGGGGGCCAACGTCCTGACTTTC. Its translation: CASSFTGWGANVLTF.

The CDR3 DNA is TGTGCCAGCAGCTTTGGTCGCACCTATAATTCACCCCTCCACTTT. Protein sequence: CASSFGRTYNSPLHF. This rearrangement joins TRBV7-9 to TRBJ1-6; D is uncertain. Trimming cost V 3 bases and J 2 bases, with 8 bases left between them. Germline CDR1 and CDR2: SEHNR and FQNEAQ (reference sequence). The CDR3 is 15 amino acids.

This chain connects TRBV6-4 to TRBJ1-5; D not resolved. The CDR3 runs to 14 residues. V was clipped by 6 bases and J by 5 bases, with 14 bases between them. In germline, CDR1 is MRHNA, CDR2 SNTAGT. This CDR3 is CASSFGLFDQPQHF. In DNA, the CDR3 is TGTGCCAGCAGCTTCGGACTTTTCGATCAGCCCCAGCATTTT.